The 15 T cell receptor beta chains below were found in one sample sequenced in a study of T cell responses to AZD1222 COVID-19 vaccine. Measured with immunoSEQ multiplex PCR; TCRdb has only the in-frame clones, and not every one. The table records more than 150,000 clones, roughly 94% of them present only once. The sequenced sample was peripheral blood, obtained on day 0 of AZD1222 vaccination. Receptor source: an adult in good health.

This chain joins TRBV28 and TRBJ1-1; D is unresolved. Germline assignment: CDR1 MDHEN and CDR2 SYDVKM. This CDR3 has 11 residues. Trimming shortened V by 6 bases and J by 5 bases, and 7 bases separated the two germline ends. CDR3 bases: TGTGCCAGCAGCACCAAGACTGAAGCTTTCTTT. It encodes CASSTKTEAFF.

The rearrangement links TRBV27 to TRBJ1-4; D call uncertain. This CDR3 region has 12 residues. The V end lost 5 bases, the J end lost 3 bases, and 4 bases lay between the germline ends. Looked up from germline, CDR1 is MNHEY and CDR2 is SMNVEV (reference sequence). As DNA, the CDR3 is TGTGCCAGCAGTAATCCTAATGAAAAACTGTTTTTT. Its protein is CASSNPNEKLFF.

This clone appeared a single time. This chain joins TRBV27 and TRBJ1-5; 7 nucleotides align to TRBD1. Germline loops: CDR1 MNHEY, CDR2 SMNVEV (reference sequence). The CDR3 is 17 residues long. The ends lost 6 bases at V and 0 bases at J; junction bases unmatched: 11. CDR3 amino acids: CASRTKGTAVSNQPQHF. The CDR3 DNA sequence: TGTGCCAGCAGAACCAAGGGGACAGCCGTTAGCAATCAGCCCCAGCATTTT.

This chain uses TRBV11-2 with TRBJ1-5, with D perhaps matching TRBD1 (6 bases). The CDR3 has 18 residues. The germline V and J ends were trimmed by 1 base and 3 bases, with 19 bases remaining between them. Per germline, CDR1 SGHAT and CDR2 FQNNGV. The CDR3 coding sequence is TGTGCCAGCAGCTTAGGAATGGGACACAACACCTTCAATCAGCCCCAGCATTTT. Its protein product is CASSLGMGHNTFNQPQHF. The full variable domain, with the rest looked up from reference TRBV11-2 and TRBJ1-5, is EAGVAQSPRYKIIEKRQSVAFWCNPISGHATLYWYQQILGQGPKLLIQFQNNGVVDDSQLPKDRFSAERLKGVDSTLKIQPAKLEDSAVYLCASSLGMGHNTFNQPQHFGDGTRLSIL.

The chain links TRBV3-1 (or the pseudogene TRBV3-2) to TRBJ1-3; D not certain. Germline values: CDR1 LGHDT, CDR2 YNNKEL (reference sequence). V lost 1 base and J 0 bases, leaving 7 bases between the germline ends. The length of the CDR3 is 15 residues. The CDR3 is CASSQGGSSGNTIYF. CDR3 nucleotide sequence: TGTGCCAGCAGCCAAGGTGGGAGCTCTGGAAACACCATATATTTT.

J is TRBJ1-5 and V is TRBV28, with D hard to call. There are 14 residues in the CDR3. Germline assignment: CDR1 MDHEN and CDR2 SYDVKM. Trimming shortened V by 5 bases and J by 2 bases, and 10 bases separated the two germline ends. CDR3 DNA: TGTGCCAGCAGTCCCAGGAACGGCAATCAGCCCCAGCATTTT. Residues: CASSPRNGNQPQHF. The variable domain in full, completed from reference TRBV28 and TRBJ1-5, reads DVKVTQSSRYLVKRTGEKVFLECVQDMDHENMFWYRQDPGLGLRLIYFSYDVKMKEKGDIPEGYSVSREKKERFSLILESASTNQTSMYLCASSPRNGNQPQHFGDGTRLSIL.

The chain employs TRBV12-3 or TRBV12-4 and TRBJ2-2; D gene unclear. V lost 5 bases and J lost 7, with 2 bases in between. This CDR3 region has 10 residues. As DNA, the CDR3 is TGTGCCAGCAGTCGCGGGGAGCTGTTTTTT. Encoded protein: CASSRGELFF.

The V and J genes are TRBV10-3 and TRBJ2-1; D possibly uses TRBD1 or TRBD2 (7 bases each). V was trimmed by 4 bases and J by 8 bases, leaving 18 bases between them. Germline assignment: CDR1 ENHRY and CDR2 SYGVKD. This CDR3 has 15 amino acids. In nucleotides, the CDR3 is TGTGCCATCAGTGTCAGGGGGGGCGAATTCGATGAGCAGTTCTTC. This codes for CAISVRGGEFDEQFF.

This chain links TRBV27 with TRBJ2-7, with TRBD1 identical over 11 bases. The CDR3 runs 15 residues. Losses at the gene ends were 4 bases for V and 3 bases for J; bases not matched to a gene: 5. Germline V gene sequence: CDR1 MNHEY, CDR2 SMNVEV (reference sequence). Here the CDR3 reads CASSSPGQGDYEQYF. The CDR3 nucleotides are TGTGCCAGCAGTTCACCGGGACAGGGGGACTACGAGCAGTACTTC.

This sequence joins TRBV20-1 and TRBJ2-3; possible D gene TRBD1, 5 bases. Germline CDR1 reads DFQATT; CDR2 reads SNEGSKA (reference sequence). The V gene lost 6 bases and the J gene lost 6 bases, with 10 bases spanning the gap. This CDR3 comprises 11 residues. The CDR3 sequence is CSAFRDDTQYF. In DNA form, the CDR3 reads TGCAGTGCGTTCAGGGATGATACGCAGTATTTT.

The chain links TRBV15 to TRBJ1-2; weak D call: TRBD1 (6 bases). This CDR3 region has 18 residues. Germline CDR1 is LNHNV and CDR2 is YYDKDF (reference sequence). Trimming removed 2 bases from V and 0 bases from J, with 19 bases in between. CDR3 bases: TGTGCCACCAGCAGATTCCCGAAGGACAGCAGCACTAACTATGGCTACACCTTC. This translates into CATSRFPKDSSTNYGYTF.

The J gene is TRBJ1-1, the V gene TRBV5-8; D not certain. The V and J ends lost 0 bases and 4 bases respectively, with 7 bases between them. This CDR3 has 13 residues. Germline loops: CDR1 SGHTS, CDR2 YDEGEE. The DNA for the CDR3 is TGTGCCAGCAGCTTGGTGGCAACCACTGAAGCTTTCTTT. Its protein is CASSLVATTEAFF.

The V gene is TRBV4-2, the J gene TRBJ2-3; no clear D. V lost 1 base and J 2 bases, leaving 7 bases between the germline ends. The CDR3 contains 14 residues. The V gene's germline CDR1 is LGHNA and CDR2 YNFKEQ. The CDR3 reads CASSQGRFTDTQYF. The CDR3 DNA follows: TGTGCCAGCAGCCAAGGGCGGTTCACAGATACGCAGTATTTT.

The chain combines TRBV27 with TRBJ2-1, with 8 bases that match TRBD2. CDR3 length equals 15 residues. Germline assignment: CDR1 MNHEY and CDR2 SMNVEV (reference sequence). V lost 5 bases to trimming and J lost 2 bases; unmatched junction nucleotides: 5. The CDR3 nucleotides are TGTGCCAGCAGTCCCAGCGGGAGAGCCTACAATGAGCAGTTCTTC. Protein: CASSPSGRAYNEQFF.

This clone appeared once. The chain carries TRBV2 and TRBJ2-5; D is perhaps TRBD2 (6 bases). The CDR3 covers 14 residues. CDR1 is SNHLY, CDR2 FYNNEI, per germline. Trimming removed 6 bases from V and 7 bases from J, with 18 bases in between. CDR3 protein: CASSRGPAGGTQYF. As DNA, the CDR3 is TGTGCCAGCAGCCGTGGACCGGCCGGGGGGACCCAGTACTTC. Full variable domain (outside the CDR3, taken from reference TRBV2 and TRBJ2-5): EPEVTQTPSHQVTQMGQEVILRCVPISNHLYFYWYRQILGQKVEFLVSFYNNEISEKSEIFDDQFSVERPDGSNFTLKIRSTKLEDSAMYFCASSRGPAGGTQYFGPGTRLLVL.